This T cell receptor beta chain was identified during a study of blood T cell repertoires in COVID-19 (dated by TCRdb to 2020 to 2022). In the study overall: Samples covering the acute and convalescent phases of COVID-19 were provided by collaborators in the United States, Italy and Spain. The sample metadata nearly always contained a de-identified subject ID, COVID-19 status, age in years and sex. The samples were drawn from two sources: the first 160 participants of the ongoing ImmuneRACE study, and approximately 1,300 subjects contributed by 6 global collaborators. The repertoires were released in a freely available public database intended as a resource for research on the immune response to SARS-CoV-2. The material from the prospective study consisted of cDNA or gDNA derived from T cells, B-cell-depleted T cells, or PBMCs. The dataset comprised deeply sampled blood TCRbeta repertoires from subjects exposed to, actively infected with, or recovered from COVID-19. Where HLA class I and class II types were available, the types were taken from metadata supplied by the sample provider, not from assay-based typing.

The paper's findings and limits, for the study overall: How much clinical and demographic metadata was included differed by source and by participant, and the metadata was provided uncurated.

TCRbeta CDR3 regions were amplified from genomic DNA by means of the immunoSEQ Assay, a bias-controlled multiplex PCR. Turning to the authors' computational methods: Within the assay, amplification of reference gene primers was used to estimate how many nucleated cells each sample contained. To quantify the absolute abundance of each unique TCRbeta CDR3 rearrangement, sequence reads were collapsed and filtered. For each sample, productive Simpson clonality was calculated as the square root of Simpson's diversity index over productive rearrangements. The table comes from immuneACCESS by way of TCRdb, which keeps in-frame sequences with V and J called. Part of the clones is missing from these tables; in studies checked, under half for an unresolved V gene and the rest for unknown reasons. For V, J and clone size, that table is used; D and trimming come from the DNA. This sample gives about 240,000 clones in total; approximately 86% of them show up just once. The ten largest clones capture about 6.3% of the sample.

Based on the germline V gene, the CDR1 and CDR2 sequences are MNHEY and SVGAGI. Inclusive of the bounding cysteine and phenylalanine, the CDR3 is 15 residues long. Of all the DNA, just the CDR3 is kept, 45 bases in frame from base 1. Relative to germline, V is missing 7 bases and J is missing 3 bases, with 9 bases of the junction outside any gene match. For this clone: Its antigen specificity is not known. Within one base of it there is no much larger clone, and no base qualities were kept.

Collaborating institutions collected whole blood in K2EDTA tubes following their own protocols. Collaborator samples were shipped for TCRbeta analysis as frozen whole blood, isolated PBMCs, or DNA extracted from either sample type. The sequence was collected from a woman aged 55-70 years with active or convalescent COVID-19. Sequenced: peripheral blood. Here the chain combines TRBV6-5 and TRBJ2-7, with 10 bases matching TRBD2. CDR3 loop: CASTRSGRESYEQYF. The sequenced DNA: TGTGCCAGCACTCGAAGCGGGAGGGAGAGCTACGAGCAGTACTTC.